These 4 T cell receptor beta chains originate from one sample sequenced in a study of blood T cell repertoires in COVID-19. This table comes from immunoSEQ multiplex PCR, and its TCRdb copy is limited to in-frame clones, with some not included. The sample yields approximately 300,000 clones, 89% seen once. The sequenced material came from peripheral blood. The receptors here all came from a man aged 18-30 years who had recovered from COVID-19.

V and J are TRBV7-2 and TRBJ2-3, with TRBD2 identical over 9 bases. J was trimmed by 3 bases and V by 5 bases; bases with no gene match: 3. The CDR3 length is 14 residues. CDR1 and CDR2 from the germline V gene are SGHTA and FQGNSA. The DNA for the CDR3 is TGTGCCAGCAGCCCTGGACTAGCGACAGATACGCAGTATTTT. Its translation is CASSPGLATDTQYF.

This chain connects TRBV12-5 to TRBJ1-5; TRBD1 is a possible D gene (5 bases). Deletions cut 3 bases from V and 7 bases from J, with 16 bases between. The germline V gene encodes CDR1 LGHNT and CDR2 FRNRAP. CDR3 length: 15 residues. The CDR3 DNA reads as TGTGCTAGTGGTTTAACCGGGGGGGTTGGACAGCCCCAGCATTTT. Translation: CASGLTGGVGQPQHF.

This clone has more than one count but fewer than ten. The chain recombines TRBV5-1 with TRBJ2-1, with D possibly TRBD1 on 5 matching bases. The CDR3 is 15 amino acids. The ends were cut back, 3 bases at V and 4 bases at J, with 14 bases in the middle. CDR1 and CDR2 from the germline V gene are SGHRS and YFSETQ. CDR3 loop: CASSSAQGPYNEQFF. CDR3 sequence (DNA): TGCGCCAGCAGCTCGGCGCAGGGCCCGTACAATGAGCAGTTCTTC.

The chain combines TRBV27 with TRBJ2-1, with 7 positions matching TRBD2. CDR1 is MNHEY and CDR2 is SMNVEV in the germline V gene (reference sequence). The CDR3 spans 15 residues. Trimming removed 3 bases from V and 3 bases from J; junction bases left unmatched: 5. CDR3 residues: CASSFRSSGYNEQFF. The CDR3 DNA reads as TGTGCCAGCAGTTTCAGGTCTAGCGGCTACAATGAGCAGTTCTTC.